The T cell receptor beta chain under discussion was sequenced for a study of cytomegalovirus exposure and HLA in healthy donors. PCR amplification relied on 60 Vbeta primers (plus 13 Jbeta primers). Using immunoSEQ multiplex PCR, the repertoire was profiled, and TCRdb retains in-frame clones only, with some absent. In the table there are 55,000 to 70,000 clones, 70% to 90% of which are singletons. CDR3 size: 12 residues. Germline values: CDR1 SNHLY, CDR2 FYNNEI. V was pared by 6 bases and J by 8 bases, with 12 bases between. Turning to this clone: Antigen unknown.

Study-wide results and limits: Later analysis revealed greater clonal expansion in HLA-associated TCR beta chains than in equally common others.

The sample was PBMCs. The sequence was collected from a woman in her twenties or thirties in good health and CMV-seronegative. The V call is TRBV2, the J call TRBJ2-3, with D perhaps matching TRBD2 (7 bases). CDR3 nucleotide sequence: TGTGCCAGCAGGGGGGGCGGGAGTACGCAGTATTTT. Its protein is CASRGGGSTQYF.